The next 25 T cell receptor beta chains were all read from a single sample in a study of T-cell reconstitution after alpha-beta-depleted transplantation in children. Preparation of the TCRbeta library was carried out with unique molecular identifiers. A single record per CDR3 protein comes from TCRdb applying MiXCR to the PCR reads. The profile shows about half a million distinct CDR3 sequences, around an eighth of them singletons. This specimen was PBMCs from the stem cell graft donor, taken from the stem cell graft. The receptors were sampled from a human donor who donated a stem cell graft to a child with combined immunodeficiency.

This clonotype was counted a few times. This chain uses TRBV4-2 with TRBJ2-1; D gene ambiguous. The V gene's germline CDR1 is LGHNA and CDR2 YNFKEQ. Between the trimmed V and J ends, which lost 3 bases and 7 bases, there was a span of 16 bases. This CDR3 spans 15 amino acids. The CDR3 sequence is CASSQGISLGNEQFF. DNA of the CDR3: TGTGCCAGCAGCCAGGGGATATCCCTGGGAAATGAGCAGTTCTTC.

The J gene is TRBJ2-7, the V gene TRBV3-1; 12 positions match TRBD2. The CDR3 has 16 amino acids. The V segment lost 4 bases and the J segment 0 bases; nucleotides outside the gene matches: 4. CDR1 is LGHDT and CDR2 is YNNKEL in the germline V gene (reference sequence). The CDR3 region is CASSPQGLAGSYEQYF. The CDR3, as DNA: TGTGCCAGCAGCCCACAGGGACTAGCGGGCTCCTACGAGCAGTACTTC.

This sequence joins TRBV2 and TRBJ2-7; 13 bases agree with TRBD2. Per the germline V gene, CDR1 is SNHLY and CDR2 is FYNNEI. V shed 6 bases, J shed 0 bases, and the junction held 8 bases outside the gene matches. The CDR3 consists of 17 residues. The CDR3, as DNA: TGTGCCAGCAGCGCAGGACTAGCGGGAGCGAGCTCCTACGAGCAGTACTTC. Protein product: CASSAGLAGASSYEQYF.

This clonotype was seen a few times. The rearrangement links TRBV5-1 to TRBJ2-5; 11 positions match TRBD2. The CDR3 contains 15 residues. CDR1 and CDR2 from the germline V gene are SGHRS and YFSETQ. V was clipped by 4 bases and J by 2 bases; unmatched bases: 4. CDR3 coding DNA: TGCGCCAGCAGCACTAGCGGGGGAGATCAAGAGACCCAGTACTTC. As protein: CASSTSGGDQETQYF.

The CDR3 sequence: CASSGFLGADTQYF. Here the CDR3 DNA reads TGTGCCAGCAGTGGGTTTCTAGGGGCAGATACGCAGTATTTT. This sequence joins TRBV6-1 and TRBJ2-3, with a possible D match to TRBD1 (5 bases). Trimming left V 4 bases short and J 4 bases short, with 12 bases between. CDR1 and CDR2 (germline): MNHNS, SASEGT. CDR3 size: 14 residues.

This clonotype appeared many times. This sequence joins TRBV5-1 and TRBJ2-6; D unclear. This CDR3 contains 14 residues. V was clipped by 2 bases and J by 4 bases, with 7 bases between them. From germline, CDR1 is SGHRS and CDR2 YFSETQ. The CDR3, as DNA: TGCGCCAGCAGCTTTGATCCGGGGGCCAACGTCCTGACTTTC. This codes for CASSFDPGANVLTF.

In this sample, this clonotype turned up a few times. The genes are TRBV9 and TRBJ1-2; D is perhaps TRBD1 (6 bases). Trimming took off 0 bases at V and 3 bases at J, with 9 bases between the two ends. Germline assignment: CDR1 SGDLS and CDR2 YYNGEE. This CDR3 comprises 14 residues. The CDR3 coding sequence is TGTGCCAGCAGCGTAGACCAGGGGTACTATGGCTACACCTTC. Its translation: CASSVDQGYYGYTF. Full variable domain (rest looked up from reference TRBV9 and TRBJ1-2): DSGVTQTPKHLITATGQRVTLRCSPRSGDLSVYWYQQSLDQGLQFLIQYYNGEERAKGNILERFSAQQFPDLHSELNLSSLELGDSALYFCASSVDQGYYGYTFGSGTRLTVV.

CDR3 coding DNA: TGTGCCAGCAGTTTACCCCCGGGACTAGTGAGTACGCAGTATTTT. This sequence encodes CASSLPPGLVSTQYF. V and J are TRBV28 and TRBJ2-3, with 8 bases aligning to TRBD2. The CDR3 is 15 amino acids. Germline V gene lookup returns CDR1 MDHEN and CDR2 SYDVKM. V shed 2 bases and J 8 bases; nucleotides not matched to a gene: 9.

This clonotype was seen more than once but under ten times. The chain's CDR3 is CASILEELAGGPYNEQFF. The CDR3 nucleotides read TGTGCCAGCATCTTGGAAGAACTAGCGGGGGGACCTTACAATGAGCAGTTCTTC. The chain has TRBV11-2 and TRBJ2-1; TRBD2 matches 12 bases. Germline values: CDR1 SGHAT, CDR2 FQNNGV. V shed 7 bases, J shed 4 bases, and the junction held 14 bases outside the gene matches. CDR3 length: 18 amino acids.

This clonotype was detected a few times. The chain couples TRBV5-6 to TRBJ2-7; perhaps TRBD1 as D (6 bases). Germline V lookup: CDR1 SGHDT, CDR2 YYEEEE. The CDR3 is 13 amino acids. The ends were cut back, 3 bases at V and 6 bases at J, with 13 bases in the middle. The CDR3 region is CASSWTPRGEQYF. CDR3 coding DNA: TGTGCCAGCAGCTGGACGCCCAGGGGCGAGCAGTACTTC.

This clonotype was counted ten times or more. The rearrangement joins TRBV24-1 to TRBJ2-2; D not certain. V was pared by 3 bases and J by 4 bases, with 20 bases between. This CDR3 comprises 18 residues. The germline V gene has CDR1 KGHDR and CDR2 SFDVKD. The CDR3 DNA sequence: TGTGCCACCAGTGATCCTCCCCTATTTGGTGGGGTCACCGGGGAGCTGTTTTTT. Its protein is CATSDPPLFGGVTGELFF.

The chain recombines TRBV24-1 with TRBJ2-1; D might be TRBD2 (5 bases). V was clipped by 10 bases and J by 8 bases, with 20 bases between them. Germline V gives CDR1 KGHDR, CDR2 SFDVKD. This CDR3 contains 14 residues. CDR3 sequence (DNA): TGTGCCACTGAGGACTCGACGCTCGTGGATGAGCAGTTCTTC. It encodes CATEDSTLVDEQFF.

J is TRBJ2-7 and V is TRBV12-3 or TRBV12-4, with D uncertain. The V end lost 7 bases, the J end lost 5 bases, and 12 bases lay between the germline ends. The CDR3 sequence is 12 residues long. CDR3: CASTITYDEQYF. Written as DNA, the CDR3 is TGTGCCAGCACTATAACCTATGACGAGCAGTACTTC.

The V gene is TRBV20-1, the J gene TRBJ1-5; 7 bases fit TRBD1. Germline lookup yields CDR1 DFQATT and CDR2 SNEGSKA (reference sequence). V lost 3 bases to trimming and J lost 7 bases; unmatched junction nucleotides: 9. The CDR3 is 14 residues long. The CDR3 sequence: CSASIGGPGQPQHF. The DNA for the CDR3 is TGCAGTGCTAGTATAGGGGGCCCGGGGCAGCCCCAGCATTTT.

This clonotype has a count of ten or more. This sequence joins TRBV2 and TRBJ2-7; a weak D match, TRBD1 (6 bases). The germline gives CDR1 SNHLY, CDR2 FYNNEI. The CDR3 loop spans 13 amino acids. Trimming removed 6 bases at V and 4 bases at J, with 13 bases between. CDR3 nucleotides: TGTGCCAGCAGCAGCGACAGGAATTACGAGCAGTACTTC. Amino acid sequence: CASSSDRNYEQYF.

Only a few counts were recorded for this clonotype. This chain links TRBV6-6 with TRBJ1-3, with TRBD1 as a possible D gene (5 bases). Trimming took 6 bases from V and 4 from J, leaving 10 bases between them. The CDR3 is 13 residues long. The germline gives CDR1 MNHNY, CDR2 SVGAGI (reference sequence). CDR3 protein: CASSRDAGNTIYF. CDR3 nucleotides: TGTGCCAGCAGCCGGGACGCCGGAAACACCATATATTTT.

This clonotype was counted a few times. The chain recombines TRBV7-9 with TRBJ2-3; D uncertain. The CDR3 runs to 13 residues. Germline V gene data show CDR1 as SEHNR and CDR2 as FQNEAQ (reference sequence). Between the trimmed V and J ends, which lost 5 bases and 2 bases, there was a span of 8 bases. CDR3 DNA: TGTGCCAGCAGCCCCACCGCCACAGATACGCAGTATTTT. Translated, it gives CASSPTATDTQYF.

This clonotype was seen a few times. The CDR3 coding sequence is TGTGCCAGCAGCAGAGTCCAGGCCCGCACAGATACGCAGTATTTT. Its translation: CASSRVQARTDTQYF. V is TRBV14 and J is TRBJ2-3; no clear D. The V end lost 5 bases, the J end lost 1 base, and 13 bases lay between the germline ends. Germline V gene data show CDR1 as SGHDN and CDR2 as FVKESK. This CDR3 region has 15 residues.

This clonotype was detected a few times. The rearrangement joins TRBV29-1 to TRBJ1-2; 11 bases are shared with TRBD1. CDR3 size: 14 residues. Germline assignment: CDR1 SQVTM and CDR2 ANQGSEA. V was clipped by 3 bases and J by 4 bases; unmatched bases: 4. The CDR3 DNA reads TGCAGCGTTGAGGGGACAGGGGGTAGCTATGGCTACACCTTC. Translated: CSVEGTGGSYGYTF.

The chain uses TRBV28 and TRBJ2-7, with 10 bases that match TRBD2. V was clipped by 5 bases and J by 0 bases; unmatched bases: 4. The CDR3 is 15 residues long. Looked up from germline, CDR1 is MDHEN and CDR2 is SYDVKM. CDR3 protein: CASSVPSGGSYEQYF. CDR3 DNA: TGTGCCAGCAGTGTCCCTAGCGGGGGCTCCTACGAGCAGTACTTC.

V and J are TRBV11-2 and TRBJ1-2; D may be TRBD1 (6 bases). This CDR3 has 14 amino acids. The V end lost 6 bases, the J end lost 4 bases, and 15 bases lay between the germline ends. CDR1 is SGHAT, CDR2 FQNNGV, per germline. CDR3: CASRDPGVAYGYTF. The CDR3, as DNA: TGTGCCAGCAGAGACCCAGGGGTTGCCTATGGCTACACCTTC.

The chain is built from TRBV7-2 and TRBJ1-4; possibly TRBD1 for D (5 bases). Trimming stripped 5 bases from V and 4 bases from J, with 14 bases between. The germline V gene encodes CDR1 SGHTA and CDR2 FQGNSA. The CDR3 is made up of 15 amino acids. The CDR3 loop is CASSRLGEYNEKLFF. The CDR3 region has the DNA TGTGCCAGCAGCCGTCTGGGGGAATATAATGAAAAACTGTTTTTT.

The J gene is TRBJ2-3, the V gene TRBV7-3; 8 bases map to TRBD2. CDR3 length equals 15 residues. Germline lookup yields CDR1 SGHTA and CDR2 FQGTGA. V shed 0 bases, J shed 1 base, and the junction held 0 bases outside the gene matches. DNA for the CDR3: TGTGCCAGCAGCTTAACAGCGGGAGGCACAGATACGCAGTATTTT. It codes for CASSLTAGGTDTQYF.

This clonotype occurred many times. V is TRBV29-1 and J is TRBJ2-5; 7 bases line up with TRBD2. V dropped 1 base and J dropped 5; count of bases not matched to a gene: 22. CDR1 and CDR2 from the germline V gene are SQVTM and ANQGSEA. CDR3 length: 19 residues. The CDR3 bases are TGCAGCGTTGAAGGGGGGGGTTCGTTTGGTGGAGGGGCTCAGGAGACCCAGTACTTC. It is translated as CSVEGGGSFGGGAQETQYF. The full variable domain, its missing parts supplied by reference TRBV29-1 and TRBJ2-5, is SAVISQKPSRDICQRGTSLTIQCQVDSQVTMMFWYRQQPGQSLTLIATANQGSEATYESGFVIDKFPISRPNLTFSTLTVSNMSPEDSSIYLCSVEGGGSFGGGAQETQYFGPGTRLLVL.

This clonotype was seen at least ten times. This chain uses TRBV5-6 with TRBJ2-3; D ambiguous. The CDR3 spans 14 residues. The V end lost 0 bases, the J end lost 1 base, and 6 bases lay between the germline ends. The germline gives CDR1 SGHDT, CDR2 YYEEEE. CDR3 bases: TGTGCCAGCAGCTTGGCACTTGGCACAGATACGCAGTATTTT. It translates to CASSLALGTDTQYF.